These 12 T cell receptor beta chains originate from one sample sequenced in a study of tumor T cells in aggressive B-cell lymphoma. Sequenced by immunoSEQ multiplex PCR; TCRdb stores in-frame clones only, minus some. The top ten hold roughly 19% of the sample, which has roughly 2,700 clones, 87% seen once. Sequenced: tumor tissue. Receptors originate from an adult with diffuse large B cell lymphoma.

The chain couples TRBV6-5 to TRBJ2-7, with TRBD2 identical over 13 bases. V dropped 0 bases and J dropped 2; count of bases not matched to a gene: 1. Germline CDR1 and CDR2: MNHEY and SVGAGI. This CDR3 comprises 16 residues. The CDR3 sequence: CASSYSGLAGAYEQYF. In DNA form, the CDR3 reads TGTGCCAGCAGTTACTCTGGACTAGCGGGAGCCTACGAGCAGTACTTC.

This clone was observed a few times. The gene calls are TRBV6-5 and TRBJ1-5, with D unresolved. This CDR3 spans 15 amino acids. Germline loops: CDR1 MNHEY, CDR2 SVGAGI. Trimming cost V 5 bases and J 1 base, with 12 bases left between them. CDR3 bases: TGTGCCAGCAGTAACCGAGGAGGGAGCAATCAGCCCCAGCATTTT. Translating it yields CASSNRGGSNQPQHF.

Details on this clone: This sample includes further DNA sequences coding for the same CDR3. V and J are TRBV19 and TRBJ1-5; the D is unclear. The CDR3 is 13 residues long. Germline V gives CDR1 LNHDA, CDR2 SQIVND (reference sequence). V was cut by 6 bases and J by 3 bases, with 9 bases left in between. Written as DNA, the CDR3 is TGTGCCAGTAGCTTCGGGTCCAATCAGCCCCAGCATTTT. This gives the protein CASSFGSNQPQHF. Full variable domain (outside the CDR3, taken from reference TRBV19 and TRBJ1-5): DGGITQSPKYLFRKEGQNVTLSCEQNLNHDAMYWYRQDPGQGLRLIYYSQIVNDFQKGDIAEGYSVSREKKESFPLTVTSAQKNPTAFYLCASSFGSNQPQHFGDGTRLSIL.

The chain employs TRBV5-5 and TRBJ1-5; D uncertain. The CDR3 spans 15 residues. CDR1 is SGHKS, CDR2 YYEKEE, per germline (reference sequence). V was cut by 1 base and J by 7 bases, with 15 bases left in between. Here the CDR3 reads CASSLTPGGGQPQHF. The DNA for the CDR3 is TGTGCCAGCAGCTTGACCCCTGGAGGCGGGCAGCCCCAGCATTTT.

V gene TRBV14 combines with J gene TRBJ1-2; 7 bases are a match to TRBD1. The CDR3 length is 13 residues. The V and J ends lost 4 bases and 8 bases, in that order; junction bases with no gene match: 7. Per the germline V gene, CDR1 is SGHDN and CDR2 is FVKESK. The CDR3 bases are TGTGCCAGCAGCCGGCTACAGGGGTACGGCTACACCTTC. This codes for CASSRLQGYGYTF.

The V gene is TRBV9, the J gene TRBJ2-2; the match to TRBD1 covers 11 bases. CDR1 is SGDLS and CDR2 is YYNGEE in the germline V gene. Losses at the gene ends were 0 bases for V and 6 bases for J; bases not matched to a gene: 7. This CDR3 has 17 residues. CDR3 residues: CASSVGWGQGGSGELFF. The DNA of the CDR3 is TGTGCCAGCAGCGTAGGCTGGGGACAGGGGGGTTCCGGGGAGCTGTTTTTT.

The chain links TRBV10-3 to TRBJ1-2; D not certain. The V gene lost 3 bases and the J gene lost 1 base, with 9 bases spanning the gap. Germline CDR1 reads ENHRY; CDR2 reads SYGVKD. This CDR3 has 14 amino acids. The CDR3 here is CAISEDTNNYGYTF. For the CDR3, the DNA is TGTGCCATCAGTGAAGACACGAATAACTATGGCTACACCTTC.

The chain couples TRBV30 to TRBJ2-1, with 9 nucleotides matching TRBD2. Germline CDR1 is GTSNPN and CDR2 is SVGIG (reference sequence). The junction had 8 bases not matched to a gene; V was cut back by 4 bases and J by 4 bases. CDR3 size: 15 residues. CDR3 region: CAWTAGTSHYNEQFF. The DNA of the CDR3 is TGTGCCTGGACCGCCGGGACTAGCCATTACAATGAGCAGTTCTTC.

The chain couples TRBV30 to TRBJ2-7, with 9 positions matching TRBD2. The junction had 12 bases not matched to a gene; V was cut back by 2 bases and J by 4 bases. CDR3 length: 16 residues. The germline gives CDR1 GTSNPN, CDR2 SVGIG (reference sequence). The CDR3 here is CAWSPRRAGGYYEQYF. The CDR3 DNA sequence: TGTGCCTGGAGTCCACGAAGGGCGGGAGGGTATTACGAGCAGTACTTC.

J is TRBJ2-7 and V is TRBV6-5; a possible D gene is TRBD2 (6 bases). The germline V and J ends were trimmed by 3 bases and 7 bases, with 16 bases remaining between them. The CDR3 extends over 14 amino acids. Germline loops: CDR1 MNHEY, CDR2 SVGAGI. CDR3 region: CASSYGRRGEEQYF. CDR3 in DNA: TGTGCCAGCAGTTATGGGAGGCGAGGGGAAGAGCAGTACTTC.

The chain links TRBV21-1 to TRBJ2-7; TRBD2, the table's D call, was not compared with the DNA. TRBV21-1 is a documented pseudogene. The CDR3 is 16 residues long. The CDR3 coding sequence is TGTGCCAGCAGCAAATTGCGCGATTGGAAGAGGCCCGAGCAGTACTTC. This sequence encodes CASSKLRDWKRPEQYF.

The chain carries TRBV9 and TRBJ1-4, with D perhaps matching TRBD1 (5 bases). Trimming removed 0 bases from V and 5 bases from J, with 11 bases in between. Germline CDR1 is SGDLS and CDR2 is YYNGEE. The CDR3 has 15 residues. The chain's CDR3 is CASSVGNTGNEKLFF. CDR3 coding DNA: TGTGCCAGCAGCGTAGGGAACACAGGAAATGAAAAACTGTTTTTT.